This T cell receptor (beta chain) derives from a study of T cell responses to AZD1222 COVID-19 vaccine. This clone was seen a few times. Trimming removed 9 bases from V and 7 bases from J, with 7 bases in between. Germline V gene lookup returns CDR1 SNHLY and CDR2 FYNNEI. The CDR3 extends over 11 amino acids. Clones were sequenced by immunoSEQ multiplex PCR, and TCRdb holds only the in-frame ones, with some missing. The table has roughly 120,000 clones, approximately 94% seen once. V and J are TRBV2 and TRBJ1-6; maybe TRBD1 (5 bases). The receptor was isolated from an adult who received the AZD1222 COVID-19 vaccine. The specimen comprised peripheral blood, sampled 28 days after the second AZD1222 dose. CDR3 sequence: CASSGNSPLHF. In DNA form, the CDR3 reads TGTGCCAGTTCAGGGAATTCACCCCTCCACTTT.